The 24 T cell receptor beta chains in this list originate from one sample, sequenced in a study of blood T cell repertoires in COVID-19. Using immunoSEQ multiplex PCR, the repertoire was profiled, and TCRdb retains in-frame clones only, with some absent. The table records under 200,000 clones, approximately 84% of them present only once. Sequenced material: peripheral blood. These receptors came from a woman aged 50 to 65 with COVID-19, enrolled during active disease.

The chain recombines TRBV5-1 with TRBJ1-1; a possible D gene is TRBD1 (5 bases). This CDR3 spans 12 amino acids. V was cut by 3 bases and J by 5 bases, with 8 bases left in between. Germline V gives CDR1 SGHRS, CDR2 YFSETQ. The CDR3 here is CASSWQGTEAFF. CDR3 sequence (DNA): TGCGCCAGCAGCTGGCAGGGTACTGAAGCTTTCTTT.

The V gene is TRBV4-1, the J gene TRBJ1-2; 7 bases are a match to TRBD1. V lost 4 bases, J lost 7 bases, and 12 bases stayed unmatched. The germline V gene has CDR1 MGHRA and CDR2 YSYEKL. This CDR3 comprises 15 residues. CDR3 coding DNA: TGCGCCAGCAGCCGAATTTATGAGGGGGCGCTTGGCTACACCTTC. This translates into CASSRIYEGALGYTF.

The chain combines TRBV18 with TRBJ2-2; possibly TRBD1 for D (6 bases). The germline V and J ends were trimmed by 5 bases and 2 bases, with 12 bases remaining between them. The CDR3 covers 15 residues. Germline-derived CDR1 and CDR2 are KGHSH and LQKENI. The CDR3 reads CASSNQGINTGELFF. Written as DNA, the CDR3 is TGTGCCAGCTCAAACCAGGGGATTAACACCGGGGAGCTGTTTTTT.

The rearrangement links TRBV6-1 to TRBJ2-5; TRBD2 might be the D (6 bases). The germline V gene has CDR1 MNHNS and CDR2 SASEGT. Trimming pared 2 bases from V and 4 bases from J, leaving 14 bases between. This CDR3 has 15 residues. The chain's CDR3 is CASSEPGLSAETQYF. DNA of the CDR3: TGTGCCAGCAGTGAACCGGGACTCTCGGCAGAGACCCAGTACTTC.

V gene TRBV15 combines with J gene TRBJ1-2, with D tentatively TRBD1 (6 bases). CDR3 length: 13 amino acids. Germline lookup yields CDR1 LNHNV and CDR2 YYDKDF (reference sequence). V was shortened by 5 bases and J by 4 bases, with 11 bases between the two germline ends. The CDR3 loop is CATSVDRLYGYTF. CDR3 sequence (DNA): TGTGCCACCAGCGTAGACAGGCTCTATGGCTACACCTTC.

This chain links TRBV6-2 or TRBV6-3 with TRBJ2-1, with a possible D match to TRBD1 (6 bases). Trimming stripped 5 bases from V and 6 bases from J, with 20 bases between. CDR1 and CDR2 (germline): MNHEY, SVGEGT. The CDR3 length is 16 residues. The CDR3: CASSTRTARLSNEQFF. The DNA for the CDR3 is TGTGCCAGCAGTACCCGGACAGCCCGATTAAGCAATGAGCAGTTCTTC.

The chain is built from TRBV7-9 and TRBJ2-5; no definite D call. The CDR3 runs to 14 residues. The germline V gene has CDR1 SEHNR and CDR2 FQNEAQ (reference sequence). The V end was cut by 1 base, the J end by 1 base, with 7 bases between. CDR3 amino acids: CASSLVTSQETQYF. The CDR3 DNA follows: TGTGCCAGCAGCTTAGTAACTTCCCAAGAGACCCAGTACTTC.

J is TRBJ1-2 and V is TRBV28; TRBD1 matches 7 bases. CDR1 and CDR2 from the germline V gene are MDHEN and SYDVKM. The V and J ends lost 5 bases and 3 bases, in that order; junction bases with no gene match: 18. This CDR3 spans 18 amino acids. The CDR3 loop is CASSTPHIQTGEHYGYTF. In nucleotides, the CDR3 is TGTGCCAGCAGTACCCCACATATCCAAACAGGGGAACACTATGGCTACACCTTC.

The chain employs TRBV29-1 and TRBJ1-1; 7 bases fit TRBD1. The CDR3 length is 16 residues. Germline V gene lookup returns CDR1 SQVTM and CDR2 ANQGSEA. J was trimmed by 1 base and V by 7 bases; bases with no gene match: 15. CDR3 bases: TGCAGCGGGAACCCGGGACAGAGAAATACGAACACTGAAGCTTTCTTT. Protein product: CSGNPGQRNTNTEAFF. The variable domain in full, completed from reference TRBV29-1 and TRBJ1-1, reads SAVISQKPSRDICQRGTSLTIQCQVDSQVTMMFWYRQQPGQSLTLIATANQGSEATYESGFVIDKFPISRPNLTFSTLTVSNMSPEDSSIYLCSGNPGQRNTNTEAFFGQGTRLTVV.

V and J are TRBV20-1 and TRBJ1-2; TRBD1 is a possible D gene (6 bases). The CDR3 spans 10 residues. Deletions cut 5 bases from V and 7 bases from J, with 8 bases between. Per germline, CDR1 DFQATT and CDR2 SNEGSKA (reference sequence). CDR3 sequence (DNA): TGCAGTGCTCAGGGGTTTGGCTACACCTTC. Translating it yields CSAQGFGYTF.

The chain has TRBV2 and TRBJ2-3, with TRBD2 matching over 10 bases. The germline gives CDR1 SNHLY, CDR2 FYNNEI. The CDR3 loop spans 15 amino acids. J lost 0 bases, V lost 4 bases, and 1 base had no gene match. CDR3 region: CASSGTSGSTDTQYF. The DNA for the CDR3 is TGTGCCAGCAGTGGGACTAGCGGTAGCACAGATACGCAGTATTTT. Filled out from reference TRBV2 and TRBJ2-3, the complete variable domain reads EPEVTQTPSHQVTQMGQEVILRCVPISNHLYFYWYRQILGQKVEFLVSFYNNEISEKSEIFDDQFSVERPDGSNFTLKIRSTKLEDSAMYFCASSGTSGSTDTQYFGPGTRLTVL.

The chain has TRBV3-1 (or the pseudogene TRBV3-2) and TRBJ1-1, with TRBD1 as a possible D gene (6 bases). Germline CDR1 and CDR2: LGHDT and YNNKEL (reference sequence). V was cut by 4 bases and J by 2 bases, with 14 bases left in between. The CDR3 contains 15 residues. This CDR3 is CASSPATGLNTEAFF. DNA for the CDR3: TGTGCCAGCAGCCCCGCGACAGGACTTAACACTGAAGCTTTCTTT.

This clone has just one count. This chain links TRBV18 with TRBJ2-7, with 10 bases aligning to TRBD1. Germline assignment: CDR1 KGHSH and CDR2 LQKENI. With 0 bases clipped from V and 2 bases from J, the junction kept 7 bases outside the gene matches. This CDR3 region has 17 residues. Here the CDR3 reads CASSPPASGQGTYEQYF. CDR3 sequence (DNA): TGTGCCAGCTCACCACCGGCCTCGGGACAGGGGACCTACGAGCAGTACTTC.

V usage is TRBV4-1 and J usage is TRBJ2-1; the D gene is possibly TRBD2 (6 bases). Per germline, CDR1 MGHRA and CDR2 YSYEKL. The ends were cut back, 0 bases at V and 0 bases at J, with 9 bases in the middle. The CDR3 sequence is 16 residues long. CDR3 sequence: CASSQDGGLSYNEQFF. CDR3 DNA sequence: TGCGCCAGCAGCCAAGATGGGGGACTCTCCTACAATGAGCAGTTCTTC.

This sequence joins TRBV24-1 and TRBJ2-7; 11 bases fit TRBD2. CDR1 and CDR2 (germline): KGHDR, SFDVKD. With V trimmed by 5 bases and J by 3 bases, 8 bases remained unmatched. The CDR3 covers 16 residues. The CDR3 loop is CATSVASGGLHYEQYF. CDR3 DNA: TGTGCCACCAGTGTCGCTAGCGGGGGGCTACACTACGAGCAGTACTTC.

This rearrangement joins TRBV7-9 to TRBJ2-6, with 12 bases aligning to TRBD1. The CDR3 is made up of 19 amino acids. V lost 5 bases to trimming and J lost 4 bases; unmatched junction nucleotides: 12. CDR1 is SEHNR and CDR2 is FQNEAQ in the germline V gene (reference sequence). CDR3 nucleotides: TGTGCCAGCAGCCCGCGGACCGGGACAGGGGGCGCCGGGGCCAACGTCCTGACTTTC. Protein product: CASSPRTGTGGAGANVLTF.

In DNA form, the CDR3 reads TGTGCCAGCAGCTTAGCGCACTTGCGGGGGGGCTCCTACAATGAGCAGTTCTTC. It yields the protein CASSLAHLRGGSYNEQFF. V is TRBV7-2 and J is TRBJ2-1; TRBD2 matches at 9 bases. The germline CDR1 and CDR2 sequences are SGHTA and FQGNSA. CDR3 length: 18 amino acids. The V segment lost 0 bases and the J segment 0 bases; nucleotides outside the gene matches: 6.

This clone appeared a single time. This chain uses TRBV19 with TRBJ2-5, with TRBD2 as a possible D gene (5 bases). Trimming took off 6 bases at V and 5 bases at J, with 10 bases between the two ends. The CDR3 covers 12 residues. Germline V gene lookup returns CDR1 LNHDA and CDR2 SQIVND (reference sequence). DNA for the CDR3: TGTGCCAGTAGAGGGAGTGCGGAGACCCAGTACTTC. This sequence encodes CASRGSAETQYF.

The chain has TRBV5-6 and TRBJ2-2, with D maybe TRBD2 (5 bases). The ends were cut back, 0 bases at V and 5 bases at J, with 17 bases in the middle. This CDR3 is 17 amino acids long. Germline V CDR1 and CDR2: SGHDT, YYEEEE. The DNA of the CDR3 is TGTGCCAGCAGCTTGGGCTCCACACAGAGGAGGACCGGGGAGCTGTTTTTT. It codes for CASSLGSTQRRTGELFF.

The chain couples TRBV7-9 to TRBJ2-1, with D perhaps matching TRBD1 (6 bases). The CDR3 runs to 17 residues. In germline, CDR1 is SEHNR, CDR2 FQNEAQ (reference sequence). Trimming shortened V by 5 bases and J by 8 bases, and 25 bases separated the two germline ends. The CDR3 protein is CASSEGTSSDNYDEQFF. CDR3 nucleotides: TGTGCCAGCAGCGAAGGGACATCCTCAGATAATTATGATGAGCAGTTCTTC.

The chain carries TRBV5-1 and TRBJ2-5; 8 bases match TRBD1. The CDR3 sequence is 14 residues long. V gave up 5 bases and J gave up 2 bases; unmatched junction bases: 5. CDR1 is SGHRS, CDR2 YFSETQ, per germline. CDR3 in amino acids: CASSPGTGQETQYF. The CDR3 nucleotides read TGCGCCAGCAGTCCCGGGACAGGTCAAGAGACCCAGTACTTC.

The V call is TRBV7-8, the J call TRBJ2-1; 7 nucleotides align to TRBD2. CDR1 is SGHVS and CDR2 is FQNEAQ in the germline V gene. Trimming at V came to 2 bases and at J to 10 bases, leaving 8 bases not matched to a gene. This CDR3 region has 14 residues. The CDR3 loop reads CASSLSLSSGEQFF. The CDR3 region has the DNA TGTGCCAGCAGCTTAAGTCTGTCTAGCGGAGAGCAGTTCTTC. The whole variable domain, filled in from reference TRBV7-8 and TRBJ2-1, reads GAGVSQSPRYKVAKRGQDVALRCDPISGHVSLFWYQQALGQGPEFLTYFQNEAQLDKSGLPSDRFFAERPEGSVSTLKIQRTQQEDSAVYLCASSLSLSSGEQFFGPGTRLTVL.

In its sample, this clone was seen a few times. One base away lies a much larger clone, so this may be a sequencing read error. The sample carries other DNA sequences with the same CDR3. This rearrangement joins TRBV6-5 to TRBJ1-1; no clear D gene. V dropped 0 bases and J dropped 1 base, with 6 bases sitting between them. This CDR3 has 14 residues. The V gene's germline CDR1 is MNHEY and CDR2 SVGAGI. The CDR3 loop reads CASSYSEGNTEAFF. CDR3 coding DNA: TGTGCCAGCAGTTACTCGGAGGGGAACACTGAAGCTTTCTTT.

The chain links TRBV5-1 to TRBJ2-2, with D possibly matching TRBD1 (5 bases). The V gene's germline CDR1 is SGHRS and CDR2 YFSETQ. Trimming left V 4 bases short and J 1 base short, with 11 bases between. The CDR3 is made up of 15 amino acids. The CDR3 coding sequence is TGCGCCAGCAGCAGCATTCAGGGGAACACCGGGGAGCTGTTTTTT. Its translation is CASSSIQGNTGELFF.